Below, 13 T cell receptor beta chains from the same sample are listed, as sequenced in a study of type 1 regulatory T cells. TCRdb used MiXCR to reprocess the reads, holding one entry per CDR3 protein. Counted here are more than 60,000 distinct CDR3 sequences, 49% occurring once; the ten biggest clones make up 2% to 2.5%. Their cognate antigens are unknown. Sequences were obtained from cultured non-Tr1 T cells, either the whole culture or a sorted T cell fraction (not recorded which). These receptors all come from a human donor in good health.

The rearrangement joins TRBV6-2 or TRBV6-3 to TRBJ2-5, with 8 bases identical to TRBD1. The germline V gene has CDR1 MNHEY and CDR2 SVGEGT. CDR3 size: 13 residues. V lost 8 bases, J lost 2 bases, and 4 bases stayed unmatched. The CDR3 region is CASGGQEQETQYF. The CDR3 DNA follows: TGTGCCAGCGGGGGACAGGAACAAGAGACCCAGTACTTC.

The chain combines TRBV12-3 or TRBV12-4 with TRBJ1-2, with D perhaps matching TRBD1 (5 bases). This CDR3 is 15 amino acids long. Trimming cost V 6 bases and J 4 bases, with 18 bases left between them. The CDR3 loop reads CASRETGGRVYGYTF. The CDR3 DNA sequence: TGTGCCAGCAGGGAAACAGGAGGGAGGGTCTATGGCTACACCTTC.

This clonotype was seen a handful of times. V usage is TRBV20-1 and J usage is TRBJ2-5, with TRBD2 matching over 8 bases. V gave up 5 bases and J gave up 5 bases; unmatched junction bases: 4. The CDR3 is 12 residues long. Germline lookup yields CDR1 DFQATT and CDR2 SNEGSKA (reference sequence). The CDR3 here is CSAPTGGETQYF. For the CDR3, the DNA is TGCAGTGCTCCGACGGGGGGGGAGACCCAGTACTTC.

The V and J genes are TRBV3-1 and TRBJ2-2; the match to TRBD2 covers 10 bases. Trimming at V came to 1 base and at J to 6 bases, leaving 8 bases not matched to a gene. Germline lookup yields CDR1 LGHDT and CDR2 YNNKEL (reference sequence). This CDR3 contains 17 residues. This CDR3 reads CASSQGLAGGSAGELFF. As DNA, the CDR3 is TGTGCCAGCAGCCAAGGACTAGCGGGCGGCAGCGCCGGGGAGCTGTTTTTT.

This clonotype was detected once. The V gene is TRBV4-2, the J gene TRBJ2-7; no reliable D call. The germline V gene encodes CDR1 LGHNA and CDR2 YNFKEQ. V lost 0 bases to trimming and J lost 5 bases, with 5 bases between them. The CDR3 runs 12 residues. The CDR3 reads CASSQEVHEQYF. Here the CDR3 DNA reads TGTGCCAGCAGCCAAGAAGTCCACGAGCAGTACTTC.

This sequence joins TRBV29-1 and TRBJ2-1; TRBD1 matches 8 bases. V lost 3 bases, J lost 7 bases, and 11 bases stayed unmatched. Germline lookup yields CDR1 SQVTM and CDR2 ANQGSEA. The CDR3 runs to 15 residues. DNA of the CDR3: TGCAGCGTTGAGAATCCAGGGGGCCAGCTAAATGAGCAGTTCTTC. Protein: CSVENPGGQLNEQFF.

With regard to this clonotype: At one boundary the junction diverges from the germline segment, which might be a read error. The CDR3 bases are TGCGCCAGCAGCTTGGAAGTACCGAACATTGAAGCTTTCTTT. Translating gives CASSLEVPNIEAFF. This chain uses TRBV5-1 with TRBJ1-1; the D is unclear. CDR1 is SGHRS, CDR2 YFSETQ, per germline. This CDR3 spans 14 amino acids.

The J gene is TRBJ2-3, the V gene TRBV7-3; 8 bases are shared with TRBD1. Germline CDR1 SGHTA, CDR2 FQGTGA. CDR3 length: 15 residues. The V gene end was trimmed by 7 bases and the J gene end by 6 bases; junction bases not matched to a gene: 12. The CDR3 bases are TGTGCCAGCAACGGCCGGGACAGGATCCTTGATACGCAGTATTTT. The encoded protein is CASNGRDRILDTQYF.

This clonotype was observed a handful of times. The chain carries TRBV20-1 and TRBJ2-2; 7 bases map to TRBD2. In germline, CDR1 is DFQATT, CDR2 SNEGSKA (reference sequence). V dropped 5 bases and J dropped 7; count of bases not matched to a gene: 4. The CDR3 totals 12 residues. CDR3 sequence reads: CSAYTSVGELFF. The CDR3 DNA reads TGCAGTGCTTATACTAGCGTCGGGGAGCTGTTTTTT.

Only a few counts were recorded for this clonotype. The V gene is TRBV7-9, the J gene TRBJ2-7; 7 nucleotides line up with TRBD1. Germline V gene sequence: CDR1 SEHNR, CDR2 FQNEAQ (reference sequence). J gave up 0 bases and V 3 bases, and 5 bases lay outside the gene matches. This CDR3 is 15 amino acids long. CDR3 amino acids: CASSFLQGSSYEQYF. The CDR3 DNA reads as TGTGCCAGCAGCTTTTTACAGGGGAGCTCCTACGAGCAGTACTTC. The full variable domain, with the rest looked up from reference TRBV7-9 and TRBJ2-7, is DTGVSQNPRHKITKRGQNVTFRCDPISEHNRLYWYRQTLGQGPEFLTYFQNEAQLEKSRLLSDRFSAERPKGSFSTLEIQRTEQGDSAMYLCASSFLQGSSYEQYFGPGTRLTVT.

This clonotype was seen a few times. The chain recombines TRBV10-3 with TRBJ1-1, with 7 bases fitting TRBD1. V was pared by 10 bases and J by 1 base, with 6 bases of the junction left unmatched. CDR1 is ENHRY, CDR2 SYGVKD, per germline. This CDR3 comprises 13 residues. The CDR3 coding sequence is TGTGCCACAGAGGGACAGTCGAACACTGAAGCTTTCTTT. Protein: CATEGQSNTEAFF.

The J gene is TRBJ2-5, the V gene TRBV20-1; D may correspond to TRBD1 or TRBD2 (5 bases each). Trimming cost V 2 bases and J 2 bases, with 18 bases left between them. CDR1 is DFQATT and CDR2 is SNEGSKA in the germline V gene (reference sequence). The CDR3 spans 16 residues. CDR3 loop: CSARHLYSGTQETQYF. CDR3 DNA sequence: TGCAGTGCTAGACACCTATACTCCGGGACGCAAGAGACCCAGTACTTC.

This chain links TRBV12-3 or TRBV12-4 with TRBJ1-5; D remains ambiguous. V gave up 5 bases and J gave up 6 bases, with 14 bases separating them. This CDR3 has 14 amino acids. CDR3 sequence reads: CASSTRRGSQPQHF. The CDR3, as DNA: TGTGCCAGCAGTACCCGACGGGGTAGTCAGCCCCAGCATTTT.